Sequencing of this T cell receptor beta chain was carried out in a study of blood T cell repertoires in COVID-19. Study in general: Some COVID-19 samples were acute and others convalescent; all came from the United States, Italy and Spain.

CDR3 length: 14 amino acids. In germline, CDR1 is LGHDT, CDR2 YNNKEL (reference sequence). V was clipped by 0 bases and J by 7 bases, with 10 bases between them. In the original processing: Quantification of nucleated cells was approximated via reference gene primer amplification. TCRdb's copy holds only in-frame clones and misses some; the assay was immunoSEQ multiplex PCR. V and J calls and clone size are copied from that table; D and trimming were computed from the DNA. The sample carries 290,000 or so clones, around 87% recorded once. This rearrangement joins TRBV3-1 (or the pseudogene TRBV3-2) to TRBJ2-1; weak D call: TRBD2 (5 bases). This TCR came from an older man with acute or convalescent COVID-19. The sample comprised peripheral blood. The CDR3 protein is CASSQEGVWNEQFF. As DNA, the CDR3 is TGTGCCAGCAGCCAAGAGGGAGTATGGAATGAGCAGTTCTTC.